This entry is about one T cell receptor (beta chain). Its antigen is still unknown. The data derive from a study of identical twins. The V gene's germline CDR1 is LNHNV and CDR2 YYDKDF (reference sequence). The V and J ends lost 5 bases and 3 bases, in that order; junction bases with no gene match: 4. This CDR3 has 13 amino acids. Each CDR3 protein gets one entry after TCRdb re-called the 5' RACE reads with MiXCR. The table lists 450,000 or so distinct CDR3 sequences, 20% to 25% of them singletons. Study conclusions and caveats: Invariant T cells like MAIT and iNKT could partly confound the zero-insertion analyses.

This sample was shared with a second study, whose subject was T cells expressing NK-cell markers. This second study says: According to the study, TCR beta repertoires originated from sorted CD3+CD56+NKG2C+, CD3+CD56+NKG2C- and CD3+CD56-NKG2C+ T cells. The study sequenced eight donors, seven HCMV-seropositive and one seronegative.

This TCR was sampled from a young woman in good health. The chain employs TRBV15 and TRBJ2-7; the match to TRBD1 covers 7 bases. The sequenced sample was CD4+ T cells sorted from blood. The CDR3 sequence is CATSRQGYYEQYF. The CDR3 nucleotides read TGTGCCACCAGCCGACAGGGTTACTACGAGCAGTACTTC.